A single sample gave rise to the 20 T cell receptor beta chains below, sequenced in a study of blood T cell repertoires in COVID-19. Sequenced by immunoSEQ multiplex PCR; TCRdb stores in-frame clones only, minus some. The repertoire holds fewer than 200,000 clones, with roughly 85% as singletons. Sample: peripheral blood. Receptor source: a woman aged 70-85 years with acute or convalescent COVID-19.

The chain joins TRBV13 to TRBJ2-7; 10 bases map to TRBD1. Germline lookup yields CDR1 PRHDT and CDR2 FYEKMQ (reference sequence). With V trimmed by 5 bases and J by 8 bases, 6 bases remained unmatched. This CDR3 comprises 13 residues. The CDR3, as DNA: TGTGCCAGCAGCCCGAAGGGACAGGGGCAGCAGTACTTC. Its translation is CASSPKGQGQQYF.

The chain has TRBV4-2 and TRBJ2-7; TRBD2 matches 8 bases. J was trimmed by 3 bases and V by 1 base; bases with no gene match: 5. Germline CDR1 LGHNA, CDR2 YNFKEQ. The CDR3 is 15 residues long. CDR3 loop: CASSQGYGTSYEQYF. CDR3 sequence (DNA): TGTGCCAGCAGCCAAGGATACGGGACTAGCTACGAGCAGTACTTC.

The CDR3 spells CASSTTGSPYNEQFF. The CDR3 nucleotides read TGTGCCAGCAGTACGACAGGGTCCCCCTACAATGAGCAGTTCTTC. The genes are TRBV6-5 and TRBJ2-1, with 7 bases matching TRBD1. Per the germline V gene, CDR1 is MNHEY and CDR2 is SVGAGI. The length of the CDR3 is 15 residues. Germline trimming cut 5 bases from V and 2 bases from J; bases unmatched to any gene: 6.

V and J are TRBV25-1 and TRBJ2-7, with D possibly matching TRBD1 (6 bases). V lost 4 bases to trimming and J lost 2 bases, with 9 bases between them. The CDR3 sequence is 13 residues long. The germline gives CDR1 MGHDK, CDR2 SYGVNS. The CDR3 coding sequence is TGTGCCAGCAGTGTGACAGGCACCTACGAGCAGTACTTC. It is translated as CASSVTGTYEQYF.

The V and J genes are TRBV29-1 and TRBJ1-2; D perhaps matches TRBD1 (5 bases). Between the trimmed V and J ends, which lost 3 bases and 8 bases, there was a span of 34 bases. Per germline, CDR1 SQVTM and CDR2 ANQGSEA. The CDR3 runs to 19 residues. This CDR3 reads CSVDTRTQSRRQRTGGYTF. The CDR3 nucleotides are TGCAGCGTTGATACGCGGACCCAGTCCCGCCGACAGCGTACTGGGGGCTACACCTTC.

The J gene is TRBJ2-1, the V gene TRBV7-2; D is ambiguous. V gave up 6 bases and J gave up 3 bases, with 21 bases separating them. The germline V gene encodes CDR1 SGHTA and CDR2 FQGNSA. The CDR3 covers 17 residues. As DNA, the CDR3 is TGTGCCAGCAGTTCTGCACCATCCACTGCGGACTACAATGAGCAGTTCTTC. Protein product: CASSSAPSTADYNEQFF.

J is TRBJ2-2 and V is TRBV5-4, with a possible D match to TRBD2 (5 bases). V was cut by 4 bases and J by 1 base, with 11 bases left in between. This CDR3 has 15 amino acids. Per germline, CDR1 SGHNT and CDR2 YYREEE (reference sequence). The CDR3 nucleotides are TGTGCCAGCAGCCGGGATGGAGTGAACACCGGGGAGCTGTTTTTT. Translating gives CASSRDGVNTGELFF.

The chain is built from TRBV30 and TRBJ1-3; 10 bases fit TRBD1. The length of the CDR3 is 16 residues. J lost 4 bases, V lost 3 bases, and 9 bases had no gene match. CDR1 is GTSNPN and CDR2 is SVGIG in the germline V gene (reference sequence). The CDR3 nucleotides read TGTGCCTGGAGCCTGACAGGGGGCGCGCGGGGAAACACCATATATTTT. Amino acid sequence: CAWSLTGGARGNTIYF.

This clone has a handful of counts. The rearrangement joins TRBV6-4 to TRBJ1-4, with D uncertain. CDR1 and CDR2 (germline): MRHNA, SNTAGT. V was shortened by 11 bases and J by 0 bases, with 10 bases between the two germline ends. The CDR3 covers 13 residues. The CDR3 loop reads CASSRSTNEKLFF. As DNA, the CDR3 is TGTGCCTCCTCTCGTTCAACTAATGAAAAACTGTTTTTT.

The V gene is TRBV2, the J gene TRBJ1-2, with no clear D. Trimming took 1 base from V and 8 from J, leaving 11 bases between them. CDR1 SNHLY and CDR2 FYNNEI come from the germline V gene. The CDR3 runs 13 residues. The CDR3 loop is CASSEVGRIGYTF. The DNA for the CDR3 is TGTGCCAGCAGTGAAGTTGGCAGGATAGGCTACACCTTC.

The chain is built from TRBV5-1 and TRBJ2-5; 7 bases fit TRBD1. V lost 4 bases to trimming and J lost 3 bases; unmatched junction nucleotides: 6. The CDR3 runs to 14 residues. CDR1 and CDR2 (germline): SGHRS, YFSETQ. CDR3 loop: CASSRGTVEETQYF. The CDR3 nucleotides are TGCGCCAGCAGCCGAGGGACAGTTGAAGAGACCCAGTACTTC.

The rearrangement uses TRBV24-1 and TRBJ1-2; 9 nucleotides align to TRBD1. Germline V CDR1 and CDR2: KGHDR, SFDVKD. Losses at the gene ends were 4 bases for V and 4 bases for J; bases not matched to a gene: 6. The CDR3 consists of 15 residues. The CDR3 loop is CATSDHGQGSYGYTF. CDR3 DNA: TGTGCCACCAGTGACCACGGACAGGGGAGCTATGGCTACACCTTC.

The chain carries TRBV2 and TRBJ2-1, with 7 nucleotides matching TRBD2. Germline loops: CDR1 SNHLY, CDR2 FYNNEI. CDR3 length equals 14 residues. V trimming: 6 bases; J trimming: 5 bases; junction bases outside the gene matches: 7. CDR3 in amino acids: CASRAGLLNNEQFF. Written as DNA, the CDR3 is TGTGCCAGCAGAGCGGGACTCCTAAACAATGAGCAGTTCTTC. Full variable domain (rest looked up from reference TRBV2 and TRBJ2-1): EPEVTQTPSHQVTQMGQEVILRCVPISNHLYFYWYRQILGQKVEFLVSFYNNEISEKSEIFDDQFSVERPDGSNFTLKIRSTKLEDSAMYFCASRAGLLNNEQFFGPGTRLTVL.

This clone was counted a single time. The chain combines TRBV24-1 with TRBJ2-2, with 7 bases matching TRBD2. CDR1 KGHDR and CDR2 SFDVKD come from the germline V gene. Trimming cost V 6 bases and J 6 bases; bases outside gene matches: 12. This CDR3 has 16 amino acids. CDR3 nucleotide sequence: TGTGCCACCAGTAGCCCGGTAGCGGGTACAGCCGGGGAGCTGTTTTTT. This gives the protein CATSSPVAGTAGELFF.

V and J are TRBV7-3 and TRBJ2-1; 13 positions match TRBD2. This CDR3 has 15 residues. CDR1 and CDR2 (germline): SGHTA, FQGTGA. With 2 bases clipped from V and 10 bases from J, the junction kept 5 bases outside the gene matches. CDR3 nucleotides: TGTGCCAGCAGCTTAGGACTAGCGGGAGTCGGCGAGCAGTTCTTC. Its protein is CASSLGLAGVGEQFF.

The rearrangement joins TRBV30 to TRBJ1-3; D gene unclear. The V gene's germline CDR1 is GTSNPN and CDR2 SVGIG (reference sequence). V was trimmed by 3 bases and J by 8 bases, leaving 17 bases between them. The CDR3 is 14 amino acids. The CDR3 loop is CAWSDALDGYTIYF. The CDR3 nucleotides read TGTGCCTGGAGCGACGCCCTTGACGGGTACACCATATATTTT.

This clone came up a few times. The genes are TRBV2 and TRBJ2-7, with 8 bases matching TRBD2. Looked up from germline, CDR1 is SNHLY and CDR2 is FYNNEI. The CDR3 has 14 amino acids. V shed 6 bases, J shed 2 bases, and the junction held 6 bases outside the gene matches. The CDR3 coding sequence is TGTGCCAGCAGATCAACTAGCGGACCCTACGAGCAGTACTTC. This codes for CASRSTSGPYEQYF.

V gene TRBV20-1 combines with J gene TRBJ2-7; TRBD2 is a possible D gene (5 bases). The CDR3 runs 11 residues. Trimming cost V 6 bases and J 0 bases, with 6 bases left between them. CDR1 and CDR2 from the germline V gene are DFQATT and SNEGSKA (reference sequence). Written as DNA, the CDR3 is TGCAGTGCCGGGATCTCCTACGAGCAGTACTTC. Translated, it gives CSAGISYEQYF.

This chain joins TRBV15 and TRBJ1-3; D remains unclear. The CDR3 consists of 16 residues. V lost 0 bases and J lost 0, with 9 bases in between. The germline gives CDR1 LNHNV, CDR2 YYDKDF (reference sequence). The CDR3 spells CATSREVRVSGNTIYF. In nucleotides, the CDR3 is TGTGCCACCAGCAGAGAAGTGCGAGTCTCTGGAAACACCATATATTTT.

V usage is TRBV14 and J usage is TRBJ2-2; 8 positions match TRBD2. The ends lost 3 bases at V and 0 bases at J; junction bases unmatched: 12. The CDR3 covers 19 residues. Per germline, CDR1 SGHDN and CDR2 FVKESK. In DNA, the CDR3 is TGTGCCAGCAGCCACACTCAAGCGGGAGTTCTGTCGAACACCGGGGAGCTGTTTTTT. Its protein is CASSHTQAGVLSNTGELFF.